The T cell receptor beta chain described here comes from a study of blood T cell repertoires in COVID-19. Study-level information: Italy, Spain and the United States were the sources of the convalescent and acute COVID-19 samples. T cells, B-cell-depleted T cells, or PBMCs supplied cDNA or gDNA.

J gave up 0 bases and V 2 bases, and 9 bases lay outside the gene matches. The CDR3 is made up of 20 amino acids. Germline CDR1 reads LNHDA; CDR2 reads SQIVND (reference sequence). In the original analysis: Nucleated cell counts were estimated from reference gene primer amplification. The data were produced by immunoSEQ multiplex PCR, yet TCRdb's version contains in-frame clones alone and is incomplete. The DNA was the basis for D and trimming; V, J and clone size are from that table. The top ten clones hold about 1.5% of a sample with about 230,000 clones, 84% of them seen once. What was sequenced was peripheral blood. This sequence joins TRBV19 and TRBJ2-1, with TRBD2 matching 14 bases. The sequence was collected from a woman aged 35 to 49 who had recovered from COVID-19. The CDR3 DNA is TGTGCCAGTAGTATAAAGGGGGGACTAGCGGGGGTCCCCTCCTACAATGAGCAGTTCTTC. This codes for CASSIKGGLAGVPSYNEQFF.